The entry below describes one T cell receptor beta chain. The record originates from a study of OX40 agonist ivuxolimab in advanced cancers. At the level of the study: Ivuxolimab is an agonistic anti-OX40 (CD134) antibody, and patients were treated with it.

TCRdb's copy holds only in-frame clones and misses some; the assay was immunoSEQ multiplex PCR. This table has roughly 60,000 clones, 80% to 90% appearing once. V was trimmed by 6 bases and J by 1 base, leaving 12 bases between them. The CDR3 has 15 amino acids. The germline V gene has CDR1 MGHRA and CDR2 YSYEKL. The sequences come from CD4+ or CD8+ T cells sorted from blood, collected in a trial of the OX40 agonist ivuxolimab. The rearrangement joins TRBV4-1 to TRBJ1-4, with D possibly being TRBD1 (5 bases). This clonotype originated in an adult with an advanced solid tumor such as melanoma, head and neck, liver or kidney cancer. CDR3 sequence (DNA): TGCGCCAGCAGGGGCGTAGGGGTAACTAATGAAAAACTGTTTTTT. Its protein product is CASRGVGVTNEKLFF.